The 17 T cell receptor beta chains presented below share a single source sample, sequenced in a study of blood T cell repertoires in COVID-19. The data were produced by immunoSEQ multiplex PCR, yet TCRdb's version contains in-frame clones alone and is incomplete. The data hold a few hundred thousand clones, with over 85% observed a single time. The sequencing input was peripheral blood. The source of these receptors is a woman aged 55-69 years with COVID-19, enrolled during active disease.

V is TRBV6-4 and J is TRBJ1-2; D call uncertain. The V end was cut by 6 bases, the J end by 6 bases, with 17 bases between. The V gene's germline CDR1 is MRHNA and CDR2 SNTAGT. CDR3 length: 14 residues. CDR3 in DNA: TGTGCCAGCAGCACTGGGCCAGGCGGGGATGGCTACACCTTC. This sequence encodes CASSTGPGGDGYTF.

Only one count was recorded for this clone. The chain couples TRBV19 to TRBJ1-1, with a possible D match to TRBD1 (5 bases). Germline lookup yields CDR1 LNHDA and CDR2 SQIVND (reference sequence). V lost 6 bases to trimming and J lost 3 bases, with 23 bases between them. This CDR3 spans 17 amino acids. This CDR3 reads CASSAPTKGGDYTEAFF. The CDR3 DNA follows: TGTGCCAGTAGCGCACCCACAAAAGGAGGGGATTACACTGAAGCTTTCTTT.

The rearrangement links TRBV20-1 to TRBJ1-2, with D possibly matching TRBD1 (5 bases). Germline V gives CDR1 DFQATT, CDR2 SNEGSKA (reference sequence). Trimming removed 3 bases from V and 6 bases from J, with 14 bases in between. This CDR3 spans 13 amino acids. As DNA, the CDR3 is TGCAGTGCTAGTGTTCAGGGCCGCAATGGCTACACCTTC. Amino acids: CSASVQGRNGYTF.

CDR3 in DNA: TGTGCCAGCAGCCCCCAGGGACTAACCCAAGAGACCCAGTACTTC. Translation gives CASSPQGLTQETQYF. This rearrangement joins TRBV7-9 to TRBJ2-5; 7 bases map to TRBD2. The V gene end was trimmed by 5 bases and the J gene end by 1 base; junction bases not matched to a gene: 7. Germline CDR1 SEHNR, CDR2 FQNEAQ (reference sequence). CDR3 length: 15 amino acids.

DNA for the CDR3: TGTGCCAGCAGTTTGGACAGGGGGAGGACTGAAGCTTTCTTT. It codes for CASSLDRGRTEAFF. The gene calls are TRBV28 and TRBJ1-1; TRBD1 aligns across 10 bases. This CDR3 spans 14 amino acids. The germline CDR1 and CDR2 sequences are MDHEN and SYDVKM. J gave up 5 bases and V 3 bases, and 3 bases lay outside the gene matches. The whole variable domain, remainder taken from reference TRBV28 and TRBJ1-1, is DVKVTQSSRYLVKRTGEKVFLECVQDMDHENMFWYRQDPGLGLRLIYFSYDVKMKEKGDIPEGYSVSREKKERFSLILESASTNQTSMYLCASSLDRGRTEAFFGQGTRLTVV.

The chain couples TRBV12-3 or TRBV12-4 to TRBJ2-5; the D gene is possibly TRBD2 (5 bases). This CDR3 has 12 residues. The germline V and J ends were trimmed by 2 bases and 4 bases, with 5 bases remaining between them. This CDR3 is CASSLRGETQYF. CDR3 coding DNA: TGTGCCAGCAGTTTACGGGGAGAGACCCAGTACTTC.

The rearrangement joins TRBV29-1 to TRBJ2-1; TRBD1 agrees at 9 bases. Germline V CDR1 and CDR2: SQVTM, ANQGSEA. The CDR3 has 12 amino acids. With 7 bases clipped from V and 6 bases from J, the junction kept 4 bases outside the gene matches. The CDR3 loop reads CSGDRVVNEQFF. CDR3 nucleotides: TGCAGCGGGGACAGGGTGGTCAATGAGCAGTTCTTC.

The V and J genes are TRBV7-9 and TRBJ2-2, with 9 bases fitting TRBD2. CDR1 is SEHNR and CDR2 is FQNEAQ in the germline V gene (reference sequence). Trimming cost V 4 bases and J 5 bases; bases outside gene matches: 11. The CDR3 spans 17 residues. The CDR3 sequence is CASSSTGVAGETGELFF. The CDR3 region has the DNA TGTGCCAGCAGCTCTACCGGGGTAGCGGGGGAGACCGGGGAGCTGTTTTTT.

This chain uses TRBV7-2 with TRBJ1-1; 7 bases fit TRBD1. The CDR3 sequence is 15 residues long. V lost 1 base and J lost 7; bases outside the gene matches: 9. CDR1 and CDR2 from the germline V gene are SGHTA and FQGNSA. Here the CDR3 reads CASSLGHYRGGEAFF. The CDR3, as DNA: TGTGCCAGCAGCTTAGGGCATTACAGGGGTGGTGAAGCTTTCTTT.

CDR3 sequence: CASSLTPYGYTF. The CDR3 region has the DNA TGTGCCAGCAGCTTAACTCCTTATGGCTACACCTTC. The rearrangement uses TRBV7-9 and TRBJ1-2; no reliable D call. In germline, CDR1 is SEHNR, CDR2 FQNEAQ (reference sequence). The CDR3 extends over 12 amino acids. The germline V and J ends were trimmed by 2 bases and 5 bases, with 6 bases remaining between them.

Here the CDR3 reads CASRTSGGQETQYF. CDR3 DNA sequence: TGTGCCAGCAGAACCAGCGGGGGCCAAGAGACCCAGTACTTC. V and J are TRBV5-8 and TRBJ2-5; 8 nucleotides line up with TRBD2. Trimming cost V 5 bases and J 1 base; bases outside gene matches: 4. This CDR3 has 14 residues. Germline CDR1 is SGHTS and CDR2 is YDEGEE.

J is TRBJ1-1 and V is TRBV24-1; D may be TRBD1 (6 bases). CDR3 length: 15 residues. Between the trimmed V and J ends, which lost 6 bases and 3 bases, there was a span of 16 bases. Germline assignment: CDR1 KGHDR and CDR2 SFDVKD. DNA of the CDR3: TGTGCCACCAGTACTGGGGGCGCGGGGGACACTGAAGCTTTCTTT. Its protein product is CATSTGGAGDTEAFF.

This chain uses TRBV6-6 with TRBJ1-3, with a tentative D call TRBD1 (6 bases). The V gene lost 6 bases and the J gene lost 3 bases, with 12 bases spanning the gap. Germline-derived CDR1 and CDR2 are MNHNY and SVGAGI (reference sequence). The CDR3 totals 14 residues. CDR3 in amino acids: CASRQGNGGNTIYF. The CDR3, as DNA: TGTGCCAGCAGACAGGGAAATGGTGGAAACACCATATATTTT.

This chain joins TRBV5-4 and TRBJ2-2, with 14 bases lining up with TRBD2. After removal of 0 bases from V and 7 bases from J, the junction contained 5 bases not matched to a gene. Germline CDR1 and CDR2: SGHNT and YYREEE (reference sequence). The CDR3 length is 17 residues. CDR3 sequence: CASSLGLAGGLGGELFF. In nucleotides, the CDR3 is TGTGCCAGCAGCTTGGGACTAGCGGGGGGGCTCGGCGGGGAGCTGTTTTTT. The full variable domain, its missing parts supplied by reference TRBV5-4 and TRBJ2-2, is ETGVTQSPTHLIKTRGQQVTLRCSSQSGHNTVSWYQQALGQGPQFIFQYYREEENGRGNFPPRFSGLQFPNYSSELNVNALELDDSALYLCASSLGLAGGLGGELFFGEGSRLTVL.

The chain has TRBV9 and TRBJ2-5, with 10 positions matching TRBD2. This CDR3 has 16 residues. From germline, CDR1 is SGDLS and CDR2 YYNGEE. V dropped 3 bases and J dropped 0; count of bases not matched to a gene: 5. The CDR3 DNA reads as TGTGCCAGCAGCGAAAATAGCGGGGGGTACCAAGAGACCCAGTACTTC. It specifies CASSENSGGYQETQYF.

The V and J genes are TRBV6-1 and TRBJ1-1; perhaps TRBD1 as D (6 bases). V lost 2 bases and J 4 bases, leaving 14 bases between the germline ends. Germline-derived CDR1 and CDR2 are MNHNS and SASEGT. The CDR3 loop spans 15 amino acids. Here the CDR3 reads CASSERYRGSTEAFF. In nucleotides, the CDR3 is TGTGCCAGCAGTGAAAGGTATAGGGGGAGCACTGAAGCTTTCTTT.

The chain carries TRBV3-1 (or the pseudogene TRBV3-2) and TRBJ2-5; 8 bases agree with TRBD2. With 5 bases clipped from V and 2 bases from J, the junction kept 16 bases outside the gene matches. Germline V gene lookup returns CDR1 LGHDT and CDR2 YNNKEL (reference sequence). The CDR3 has 18 amino acids. The chain's CDR3 is CASSSPGGAGVIQETQYF. The CDR3 coding sequence is TGTGCCAGCAGCTCTCCGGGGGGAGCGGGGGTGATACAAGAGACCCAGTACTTC.